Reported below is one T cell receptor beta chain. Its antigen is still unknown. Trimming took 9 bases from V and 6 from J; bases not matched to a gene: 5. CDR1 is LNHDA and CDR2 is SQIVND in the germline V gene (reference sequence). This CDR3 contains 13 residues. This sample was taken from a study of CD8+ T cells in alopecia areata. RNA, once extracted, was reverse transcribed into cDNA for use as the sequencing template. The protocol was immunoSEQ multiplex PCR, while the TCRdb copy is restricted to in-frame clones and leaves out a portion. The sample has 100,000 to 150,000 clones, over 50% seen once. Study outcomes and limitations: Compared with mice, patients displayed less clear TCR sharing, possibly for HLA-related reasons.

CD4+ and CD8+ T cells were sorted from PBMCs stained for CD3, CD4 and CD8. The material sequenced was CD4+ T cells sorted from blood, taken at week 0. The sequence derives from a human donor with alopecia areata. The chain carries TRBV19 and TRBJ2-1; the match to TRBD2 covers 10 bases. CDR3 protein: CASRTSGSNEQFF. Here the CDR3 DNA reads TGTGCCAGCAGGACTAGCGGTAGCAATGAGCAGTTCTTC.